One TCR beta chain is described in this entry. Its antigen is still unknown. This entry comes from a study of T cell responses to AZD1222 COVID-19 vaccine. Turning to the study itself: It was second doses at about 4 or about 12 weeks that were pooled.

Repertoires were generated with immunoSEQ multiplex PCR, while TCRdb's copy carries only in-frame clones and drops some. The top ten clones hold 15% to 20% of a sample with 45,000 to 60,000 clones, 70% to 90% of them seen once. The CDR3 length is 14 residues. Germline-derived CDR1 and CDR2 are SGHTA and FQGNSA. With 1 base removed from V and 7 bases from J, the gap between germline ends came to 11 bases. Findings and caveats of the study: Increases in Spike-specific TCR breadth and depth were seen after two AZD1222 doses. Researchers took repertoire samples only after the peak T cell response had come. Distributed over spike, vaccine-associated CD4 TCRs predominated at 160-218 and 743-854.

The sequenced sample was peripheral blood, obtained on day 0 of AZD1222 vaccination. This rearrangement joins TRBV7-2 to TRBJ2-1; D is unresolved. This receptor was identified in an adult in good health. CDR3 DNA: TGTGCCAGCAGCTTAGGGTGGGCCAGGAATGAGCAGTTCTTC. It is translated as CASSLGWARNEQFF.